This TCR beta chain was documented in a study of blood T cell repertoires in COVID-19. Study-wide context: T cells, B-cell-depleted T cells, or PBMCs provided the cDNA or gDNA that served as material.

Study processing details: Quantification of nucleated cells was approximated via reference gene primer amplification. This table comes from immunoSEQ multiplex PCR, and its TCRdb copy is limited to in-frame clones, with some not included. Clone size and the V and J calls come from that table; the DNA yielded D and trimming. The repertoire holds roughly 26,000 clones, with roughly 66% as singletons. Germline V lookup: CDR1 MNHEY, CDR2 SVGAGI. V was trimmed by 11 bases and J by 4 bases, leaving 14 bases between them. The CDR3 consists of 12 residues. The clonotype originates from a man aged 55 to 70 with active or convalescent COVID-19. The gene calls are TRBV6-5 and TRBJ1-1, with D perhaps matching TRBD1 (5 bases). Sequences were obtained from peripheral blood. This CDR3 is CASHGGPTEAFF. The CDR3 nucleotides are TGTGCCTCCCACGGGGGTCCCACTGAAGCTTTCTTT.